A single sample gave rise to the 10 T cell receptor beta chains below, sequenced in a study of T-cell memory formation after mild COVID-19. In TCRdb, the 5' RACE reads were re-called with MiXCR into one record per CDR3 protein. The profile shows 300,000 to 350,000 distinct CDR3 sequences, around 19% of them singletons. Sequencing was done on a sample of PBMCs or a T cell subset sorted from them (not recorded which). The receptors stem from a man in his late teens or twenties who had mild COVID-19 (a few samples of this study predate the infection). Cell type and time point are not known.

The chain couples TRBV7-2 to TRBJ2-7, with D tentatively TRBD1 or TRBD2 (6 bases each). V lost 2 bases and J lost 0, with 14 bases in between. Per germline, CDR1 SGHTA and CDR2 FQGNSA. CDR3 size: 16 residues. The CDR3 protein is CASSLRGRPASYEQYF. The CDR3 nucleotides read TGTGCCAGCAGCTTAAGGGGGAGGCCAGCCTCCTACGAGCAGTACTTC.

This clonotype was seen more than once but under ten times. This chain joins TRBV4-1 and TRBJ1-1, with D possibly TRBD1 on 5 matching bases. The ends were cut back, 0 bases at V and 4 bases at J, with 18 bases in the middle. CDR1 is MGHRA and CDR2 is YSYEKL in the germline V gene. This CDR3 has 17 amino acids. The CDR3 loop is CASSQDSQGLGVTEAFF. The CDR3 nucleotides are TGCGCCAGCAGCCAAGATTCCCAGGGTTTGGGGGTCACTGAAGCTTTCTTT.

The gene calls are TRBV20-1 and TRBJ2-7; possible D gene TRBD1, 5 bases. CDR3 length: 11 residues. V lost 3 bases to trimming and J lost 6 bases, with 9 bases between them. Germline V gene lookup returns CDR1 DFQATT and CDR2 SNEGSKA (reference sequence). CDR3 protein: CSASRTGEQYV. The DNA of the CDR3 is TGCAGTGCTAGTCGCACAGGCGAGCAGTACGTC.

In this sample, this clonotype turned up many times. J is TRBJ2-7 and V is TRBV5-1; D is unclear. The CDR3 covers 14 residues. V was shortened by 0 bases and J by 4 bases, with 11 bases between the two germline ends. Germline CDR1 SGHRS, CDR2 YFSETQ. The CDR3 reads CASSLAVGIYEQYF. Here the CDR3 DNA reads TGCGCCAGCAGCTTGGCCGTGGGGATTTACGAGCAGTACTTC.

This clonotype was counted between two and nine times. V gene TRBV11-2 combines with J gene TRBJ2-2; 9 bases are a match to TRBD1. Trimming cost V 8 bases and J 0 bases; bases outside gene matches: 10. The germline gives CDR1 SGHAT, CDR2 FQNNGV. The CDR3 totals 17 residues. The CDR3 is CASQSYRDRANTGELFF. CDR3 coding DNA: TGTGCCAGCCAGAGCTATAGGGACAGGGCGAACACCGGGGAGCTGTTTTTT. The full variable domain, completed using reference TRBV11-2 and TRBJ2-2, is EAGVAQSPRYKIIEKRQSVAFWCNPISGHATLYWYQQILGQGPKLLIQFQNNGVVDDSQLPKDRFSAERLKGVDSTLKIQPAKLEDSAVYLCASQSYRDRANTGELFFGEGSRLTVL.

This chain joins TRBV6-1 and TRBJ2-5, with D perhaps matching TRBD2 (6 bases). Trimming left V 2 bases short and J 5 bases short, with 15 bases between. CDR1 is MNHNS, CDR2 SASEGT, per germline. This CDR3 is built from 15 residues. The CDR3 region is CASSEFGGAPETQYF. For the CDR3, the DNA is TGTGCCAGCAGTGAATTTGGCGGGGCACCCGAGACCCAGTACTTC.

The chain recombines TRBV18 with TRBJ1-5; 8 bases line up with TRBD1. The CDR3 is made up of 15 amino acids. Trimming took 6 bases from V and 7 from J; bases not matched to a gene: 11. The germline gives CDR1 KGHSH, CDR2 LQKENI. CDR3: CASSLVDRGLQPQHF. For the CDR3, the DNA is TGTGCCAGCTCCCTGGTCGACAGGGGCTTACAGCCCCAGCATTTT. The whole variable domain, remainder taken from reference TRBV18 and TRBJ1-5, is NAGVMQNPRHLVRRRGQEARLRCSPMKGHSHVYWYRQLPEEGLKFMVYLQKENIIDESGMPKERFSAEFPKEGPSILRIQQVVRGDSAAYFCASSLVDRGLQPQHFGDGTRLSIL.

This clonotype turned up a few times. This sequence joins TRBV5-4 and TRBJ2-1; possibly TRBD1 for D (5 bases). Trimming left V 0 bases short and J 4 bases short, with 11 bases between. CDR3 length: 15 amino acids. Germline V gene lookup returns CDR1 SGHNT and CDR2 YYREEE (reference sequence). Here the CDR3 reads CASSLGGDLYNEQFF. The CDR3 region has the DNA TGTGCCAGCAGCTTGGGGGGCGATCTTTACAATGAGCAGTTCTTC.

The gene calls are TRBV29-1 and TRBJ2-3; D uncertain. This CDR3 is built from 12 residues. Trimming pared 4 bases from V and 11 bases from J, leaving 16 bases between. In germline, CDR1 is SQVTM, CDR2 ANQGSEA. DNA for the CDR3: TGCAGCGTTGTCATAACCGGTACAAGGCAGTATTTT. It codes for CSVVITGTRQYF.

The rearrangement joins TRBV5-4 to TRBJ2-4; 8 bases fit TRBD1. CDR3 length: 14 amino acids. The J segment lost 6 bases and the V segment lost 0 bases, leaving 2 bases of the junction unmatched. The germline V gene encodes CDR1 SGHNT and CDR2 YYREEE (reference sequence). The CDR3 spells CASSLGDRGNIQYF. CDR3 nucleotides: TGTGCCAGCAGCTTGGGCGACAGGGGAAACATTCAGTACTTC.